Below, 8 T cell receptor beta chains from the same sample are listed, as sequenced in a study of blood T cell repertoires in COVID-19. Here immunoSEQ multiplex PCR was the method, and the copy in TCRdb shows in-frame clones only, minus some. The table has 95,000 to 110,000 clones, around four fifths seen once. Specimen: peripheral blood. These receptors were collected from a man aged 55 to 70 with acute or convalescent COVID-19.

This chain joins TRBV7-2 and TRBJ1-5; 8 bases agree with TRBD1. The V gene end was trimmed by 3 bases and the J gene end by 6 bases; junction bases not matched to a gene: 7. This CDR3 has 15 amino acids. CDR1 and CDR2 (germline): SGHTA, FQGNSA. The CDR3 DNA sequence: TGTGCCAGCAGCTTTCCAGGGGGCGGCGGTCAGCCCCAGCATTTT. It codes for CASSFPGGGGQPQHF.

The chain combines TRBV28 with TRBJ2-3; weak D call: TRBD2 (6 bases). This CDR3 has 15 amino acids. Germline CDR1 is MDHEN and CDR2 is SYDVKM. V was clipped by 5 bases and J by 2 bases, with 14 bases between them. This CDR3 is CASSPHSGYTDTQYF. The CDR3 DNA is TGTGCCAGCAGTCCCCATAGCGGATACACAGATACGCAGTATTTT.

This clone was seen only once. The V call is TRBV30, the J call TRBJ1-2; maybe TRBD1 (5 bases). With 1 base removed from V and 4 bases from J, the gap between germline ends came to 10 bases. The length of the CDR3 is 13 residues. Germline assignment: CDR1 GTSNPN and CDR2 SVGIG (reference sequence). CDR3 region: CAWSAGTGYGYTF. The DNA of the CDR3 is TGTGCCTGGAGTGCTGGGACTGGCTATGGCTACACCTTC.

This chain joins TRBV7-9 and TRBJ1-3, with D tentatively TRBD1 (6 bases). Germline V lookup: CDR1 SEHNR, CDR2 FQNEAQ (reference sequence). The CDR3 sequence is 15 residues long. The ends were cut back, 5 bases at V and 0 bases at J, with 11 bases in the middle. Here the CDR3 reads CASSLRGPSGNTIYF. The CDR3 DNA sequence: TGTGCCAGCAGCCTCAGGGGCCCCTCTGGAAACACCATATATTTT.

V and J are TRBV21-1 and TRBJ1-5. TRBV21-1 is a listed pseudogene. The CDR3 consists of 21 residues. CDR3 nucleotides: TGTGCCAGCAAGGTCCGTCCCGTGGACGGTCCCGGGAATTATAGCAATCAGCCCCAGCATTTT. This encodes CASKVRPVDGPGNYSNQPQHF.

This chain connects TRBV9 to TRBJ2-2; TRBD2 matches 7 bases. With V trimmed by 2 bases and J by 6 bases, 10 bases remained unmatched. Per germline, CDR1 SGDLS and CDR2 YYNGEE. This CDR3 spans 16 amino acids. Here the CDR3 reads CASSVGGVEWAGELFF. In DNA form, the CDR3 reads TGTGCCAGCAGCGTGGGAGGGGTTGAATGGGCCGGGGAGCTGTTTTTT.

This clone has more than one count but fewer than ten. V gene TRBV18 combines with J gene TRBJ1-5; no clear D gene. V lost 2 bases, J lost 5 bases, and 10 bases lay in between. This CDR3 is 14 amino acids long. CDR1 is KGHSH, CDR2 LQKENI, per germline. CDR3 amino acids: CASSPAGMDQPQHF. The CDR3 DNA follows: TGTGCCAGCTCACCAGCGGGGATGGATCAGCCCCAGCATTTT.

This clone was counted only a few times. The chain couples TRBV7-8 to TRBJ1-5; D is ambiguous. This CDR3 is built from 14 residues. CDR1 is SGHVS and CDR2 is FQNEAQ in the germline V gene. V was clipped by 4 bases and J by 6 bases, with 13 bases between them. The CDR3 DNA follows: TGTGCCAGCAGCTACCTCTCCACCGGTCAGCCCCAGCATTTT. This translates into CASSYLSTGQPQHF.